One sample yielded the 21 T cell receptor beta chains listed below, sequenced in a study of vaccination and CD4 T cells after COVID-19. Sample treatment: approximately 11-day PBMC culture with coronavirus spike peptide pools or control peptides (ViraFEST assay). Their specific antigens are unknown. Sequenced with the Oncomine TCR Beta short-read assay was DNA taken from cultured CD4+ T cells. One entry per CDR3 protein results from TCRdb running MiXCR on the PCR reads. The data hold about 4,000 distinct CDR3 sequences, with 17% observed a single time. The specimen was CD4+ T cells from blood, cultured in vitro. These receptors were obtained from a human donor who had recovered from COVID-19.

This clonotype appeared a single time. The rearrangement links TRBV14 to TRBJ2-7, with D maybe TRBD1 (5 bases). Trimming shortened V by 0 bases and J by 5 bases, and 17 bases separated the two germline ends. Germline V gene sequence: CDR1 SGHDN, CDR2 FVKESK. The CDR3 covers 16 residues. CDR3 bases: TGTGCCAGCAGCCAAGATACCCAGGGTCAGTTGAACGAGCAGTACTTC. It is translated as CASSQDTQGQLNEQYF.

This clonotype counts as medium-sized. The chain recombines TRBV20-1 with TRBJ2-5, with 8 nucleotides matching TRBD1. The germline CDR1 and CDR2 sequences are DFQATT and SNEGSKA (reference sequence). This CDR3 region has 12 residues. V lost 6 bases to trimming and J lost 4 bases; unmatched junction nucleotides: 4. CDR3 loop: CSAPQGAETQYF. For the CDR3, the DNA is TGCAGTGCCCCTCAGGGGGCAGAGACCCAGTACTTC.

In this sample, this clonotype is medium-sized. The chain uses TRBV20-1 and TRBJ1-3, with no clear D. Germline assignment: CDR1 DFQATT and CDR2 SNEGSKA (reference sequence). This CDR3 is 15 amino acids long. V lost 0 bases and J 1 base, leaving 10 bases between the germline ends. The CDR3 DNA follows: TGCAGTGCTAGAGATGGGTCCCGTTCTGGAAACACCATATATTTT. It codes for CSARDGSRSGNTIYF.

Judged by abundance, this clonotype is medium-sized. The chain employs TRBV19 and TRBJ1-2, with D possibly being TRBD1 (6 bases). The CDR3 covers 17 residues. The germline gives CDR1 LNHDA, CDR2 SQIVND (reference sequence). V gave up 3 bases and J gave up 5 bases, with 22 bases separating them. The CDR3 protein is CASSMSTLQGRFYGYTF. The CDR3 DNA is TGTGCCAGTAGTATGAGTACCCTCCAGGGGCGTTTTTATGGCTACACCTTC.

About this clonotype itself: An end of the junction differs from the germline gene, which may be a read error. The chain has TRBV19 and TRBJ1-2; 7 nucleotides match TRBD1. Germline V gene data show CDR1 as LNHDA and CDR2 as SQIVND (reference sequence). The CDR3 has 16 amino acids. CDR3 nucleotide sequence: TGTGCCAGTTACTCAAATTCCGGGACAGCTAACTATGGCCACACCTTC. This gives the protein CASYSNSGTANYGHTF.

By share, this clonotype ranks as medium-sized. This chain links TRBV19 with TRBJ1-3, with TRBD1 as a possible D gene (6 bases). CDR1 LNHDA and CDR2 SQIVND come from the germline V gene (reference sequence). V was trimmed by 8 bases and J by 0 bases, leaving 11 bases between them. The CDR3 consists of 14 residues. CDR3 residues: CASARTDSGNTIYF. The CDR3, as DNA: TGTGCCAGTGCCCGGACAGACTCTGGAAACACCATATATTTT.

This sequence joins TRBV6-1 and TRBJ2-7, with 7 bases matching TRBD1. CDR3 length equals 15 residues. Unmatched junction bases numbered 7, after V lost 2 bases and J lost 3 bases. Germline assignment: CDR1 MNHNS and CDR2 SASEGT. This CDR3 is CASSERGRGRYEQYF. The CDR3 DNA reads TGTGCCAGCAGTGAACGCGGAAGGGGGCGCTACGAGCAGTACTTC.

This clonotype is medium-sized in the sample. The CDR3 region has the DNA TGCAGCGTTGAATCTTCAGTTCTAGAAGCTTTCTTT. It codes for CSVESSVLEAFF. The chain has TRBV29-1 and TRBJ1-1; D gene ambiguous. This CDR3 comprises 12 residues. Trimming shortened V by 2 bases and J by 8 bases, and 12 bases separated the two germline ends. Germline V gene lookup returns CDR1 SQVTM and CDR2 ANQGSEA.

The genes are TRBV6-1 and TRBJ2-7; D may be TRBD1 (7 bases). Germline V gene sequence: CDR1 MNHNS, CDR2 SASEGT. CDR3 length equals 13 residues. V was shortened by 4 bases and J by 6 bases, with 13 bases between the two germline ends. CDR3 sequence (DNA): TGTGCCAGCAGTGGGCAGGGGGGCGGCGAGCAGTACTTC. It yields the protein CASSGQGGGEQYF.

There are a few counts of this clonotype. The chain employs TRBV11-3 and TRBJ2-7; possible D gene TRBD1, 6 bases. Trimming shortened V by 0 bases and J by 7 bases, and 7 bases separated the two germline ends. The CDR3 runs 12 residues. In germline, CDR1 is SGHNT, CDR2 YENEEA. DNA of the CDR3: TGTGCCAGCAGCTTAGATAGGGGGGAGCAGTACTTC. Its protein is CASSLDRGEQYF. The whole variable domain, filled in from reference TRBV11-3 and TRBJ2-7, reads EAGVVQSPRYKIIEKKQPVAFWCNPISGHNTLYWYLQNLGQGPELLIRYENEEAVDDSQLPKDRFSAERLKGVDSTLKIQPAELGDSAVYLCASSLDRGEQYFGPGTRLTVT.

This clonotype has more than one count but fewer than ten. The genes are TRBV12-3 or TRBV12-4 and TRBJ2-7, with no clear D. Deletions cut 2 bases from V and 5 bases from J, with 7 bases between. The CDR3 is 12 residues long. The CDR3 loop reads CASSLTSNEQYF. The CDR3 DNA reads TGTGCCAGCAGTTTAACTTCAAACGAGCAGTACTTC.

This clonotype rates as large (0.1 to 1%). CDR3 sequence reads: CSAPPMGLAGADTQYF. CDR3 nucleotides: TGCAGTGCCCCTCCCATGGGACTAGCGGGAGCAGATACGCAGTATTTT. The chain employs TRBV20-1 and TRBJ2-3, with TRBD2 identical over 14 bases. V lost 6 bases to trimming and J lost 4 bases; unmatched junction nucleotides: 9. In germline, CDR1 is DFQATT, CDR2 SNEGSKA (reference sequence). This CDR3 contains 16 residues.

In DNA, the CDR3 is TGCAGTGCTACAAAGACTAGCGGGAATGAGCAGTTCTTC. Translating it yields CSATKTSGNEQFF. This chain joins TRBV20-1 and TRBJ2-1; 10 bases are shared with TRBD2. The germline V gene has CDR1 DFQATT and CDR2 SNEGSKA (reference sequence). CDR3 size: 13 residues. The trim removed 4 bases at V and 7 bases at J, leaving 4 bases unmatched.

This rearrangement joins TRBV5-4 to TRBJ2-7; D might be TRBD2 (5 bases). Germline lookup yields CDR1 SGHNT and CDR2 YYREEE (reference sequence). This CDR3 has 14 residues. V lost 4 bases, J lost 0 bases, and 11 bases lay in between. CDR3 region: CASSADSSSYEQYF. The CDR3 nucleotides read TGTGCCAGCAGCGCGGACTCGAGCTCCTACGAGCAGTACTTC.

This clonotype is medium-sized (0.01 to 0.1%). V usage is TRBV15 and J usage is TRBJ2-1; 8 nucleotides align to TRBD2. CDR3 size: 17 residues. With 0 bases clipped from V and 5 bases from J, the junction kept 9 bases outside the gene matches. Per the germline V gene, CDR1 is LNHNV and CDR2 is YYDKDF (reference sequence). The DNA for the CDR3 is TGTGCCACCAGCAGAGATCGTAGCGGGGTCGGTGACAATGAGCAGTTCTTC. Translated, it gives CATSRDRSGVGDNEQFF.

The chain couples TRBV5-1 to TRBJ2-5; 9 positions agree with TRBD1. The germline gives CDR1 SGHRS, CDR2 YFSETQ. V lost 5 bases and J lost 5; bases outside the gene matches: 7. The CDR3 totals 14 residues. CDR3 region: CASRGTGRRETQYF. In DNA, the CDR3 is TGCGCCAGCAGAGGGACAGGGAGAAGGGAGACCCAGTACTTC.

The chain joins TRBV5-6 to TRBJ2-1, with 7 bases lining up with TRBD2. Germline V gene data show CDR1 as SGHDT and CDR2 as YYEEEE. The CDR3 runs 12 residues. V trimming: 4 bases; J trimming: 8 bases; junction bases outside the gene matches: 3. For the CDR3, the DNA is TGTGCCAGCAGCACGGGAGGCGATGAGCAGTTCTTC. This translates into CASSTGGDEQFF. Combining the CDR3 with reference TRBV5-6 and TRBJ2-1 gives the whole variable domain DAGVTQSPTHLIKTRGQQVTLRCSPKSGHDTVSWYQQALGQGPQFIFQYYEEEERQRGNFPDRFSGHQFPNYSSELNVNALLLGDSALYLCASSTGGDEQFFGPGTRLTVL.

This clonotype is judged hyperexpanded (1% or more). One junction end does not reproduce the germline sequence, and a read error may be involved. In DNA, the CDR3 is TGTGCCAGCAGCTTAGGGGGGCGATTTGAAGCTTTCTTT. Its translation: CASSLGGRFEAFF. The genes are TRBV12-3 or TRBV12-4 and TRBJ1-1; perhaps TRBD1 as D (6 bases). The CDR3 loop spans 13 amino acids.

The rearrangement uses TRBV28 and TRBJ2-7; 7 nucleotides match TRBD2. V gave up 2 bases and J gave up 0 bases; unmatched junction bases: 7. Per germline, CDR1 MDHEN and CDR2 SYDVKM. The CDR3 sequence is 16 residues long. CDR3 residues: CASSLGGGGSSYEQYF. The CDR3 nucleotides read TGTGCCAGCAGTTTAGGTGGGGGGGGGAGCTCCTACGAGCAGTACTTC.

This clonotype qualifies as medium-sized. The rearrangement links TRBV6-1 to TRBJ2-4; TRBD1 aligns across 9 bases. Unmatched junction bases numbered 11, after V lost 6 bases and J lost 2 bases. The CDR3 spans 17 residues. Germline CDR1 reads MNHNS; CDR2 reads SASEGT. DNA for the CDR3: TGTGCCAGCAGCTCCCTCACAGGGGGCTTATCCAAAAACATTCAGTACTTC. Residues: CASSSLTGGLSKNIQYF.

CDR3 nucleotides: TGTGCCGGCCAGGACAGGGGTCAAAATGGCTACACCTTC. It specifies CAGQDRGQNGYTF. The rearrangement links TRBV5-4 to TRBJ1-2, with 9 positions matching TRBD1. The CDR3 runs to 13 residues. J was trimmed by 6 bases and V by 10 bases; bases with no gene match: 10. Germline CDR1 reads SGHNT; CDR2 reads YYREEE (reference sequence).